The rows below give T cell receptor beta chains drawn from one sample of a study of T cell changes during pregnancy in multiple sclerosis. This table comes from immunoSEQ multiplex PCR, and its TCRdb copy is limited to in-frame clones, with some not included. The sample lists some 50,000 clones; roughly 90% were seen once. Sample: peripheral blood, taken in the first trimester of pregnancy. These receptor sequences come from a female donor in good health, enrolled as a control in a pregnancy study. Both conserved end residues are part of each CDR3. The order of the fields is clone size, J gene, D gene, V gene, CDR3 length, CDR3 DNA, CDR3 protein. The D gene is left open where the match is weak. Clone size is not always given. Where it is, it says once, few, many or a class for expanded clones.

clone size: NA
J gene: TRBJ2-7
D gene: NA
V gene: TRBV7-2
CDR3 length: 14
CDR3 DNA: TGTGCCAGCAGCCCTTACCGGACTGGCCACGAGCAGTACTTC
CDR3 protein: CASSPYRTGHEQYF

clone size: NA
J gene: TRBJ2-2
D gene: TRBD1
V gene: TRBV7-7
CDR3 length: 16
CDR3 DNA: TGTGCCAGCAGCTTAGTGGCCGGGACAGGCACCGGGGAGCTGTTTTTT
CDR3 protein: CASSLVAGTGTGELFF

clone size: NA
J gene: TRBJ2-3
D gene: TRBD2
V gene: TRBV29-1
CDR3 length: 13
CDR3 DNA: TGCAGCGTTGTAACAGCGGGAGGAGATACGCAGTATTTT
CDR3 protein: CSVVTAGGDTQYF

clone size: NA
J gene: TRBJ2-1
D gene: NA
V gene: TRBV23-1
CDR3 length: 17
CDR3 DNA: TGCGCCAGCAGTCAATCAGCGATCGCCAGTATCTTCGATGAGCAGTTCTTC
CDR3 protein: CASSQSAIASIFDEQFF

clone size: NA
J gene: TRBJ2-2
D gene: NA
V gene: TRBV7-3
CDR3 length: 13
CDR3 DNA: TGTGCCAGCAGCCAAAGAGGCACCGGGGAGCTGTTTTTT
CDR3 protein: CASSQRGTGELFF

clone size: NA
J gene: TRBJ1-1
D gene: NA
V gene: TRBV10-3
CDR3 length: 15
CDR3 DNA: TGTGCCATCAGTGAGCTGGACGCCGGGGGGACTGAAGCTTTCTTT
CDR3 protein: CAISELDAGGTEAFF

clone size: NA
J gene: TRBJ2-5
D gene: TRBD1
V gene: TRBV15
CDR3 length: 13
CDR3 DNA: TGTGCCACCAGCAGAGCCAGGGGGGAGACCCAGTACTTC
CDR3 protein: CATSRARGETQYF

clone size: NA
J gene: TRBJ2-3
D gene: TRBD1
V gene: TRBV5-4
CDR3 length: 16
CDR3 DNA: TGTGCCAGCAGCTTGGGGGGACAGGGGGGGACAGATACGCAGTATTTT
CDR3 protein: CASSLGGQGGTDTQYF

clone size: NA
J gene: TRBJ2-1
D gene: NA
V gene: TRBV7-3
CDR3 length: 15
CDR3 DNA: TGTGCCAGCAGCCCGAGTTTCATGGCGGGCAATGAGCAGTTCTTC
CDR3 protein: CASSPSFMAGNEQFF

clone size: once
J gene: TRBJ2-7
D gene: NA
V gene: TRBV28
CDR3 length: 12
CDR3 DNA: TGTGCCAGCAGTTCTAACGGCTACGAGCAGTACTTC
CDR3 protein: CASSSNGYEQYF

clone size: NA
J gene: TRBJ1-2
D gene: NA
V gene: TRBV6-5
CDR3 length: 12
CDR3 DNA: TGTGCCAGCAGCCTCGGGGGGCGAGGCTACACCTTC
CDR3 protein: CASSLGGRGYTF

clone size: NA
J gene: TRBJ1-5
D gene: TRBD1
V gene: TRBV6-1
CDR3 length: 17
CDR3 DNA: TGTGCCAGCAGTGAAAGACCCTGGACAGGTCGAAATCAGCCCCAGCATTTT
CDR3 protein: CASSERPWTGRNQPQHF

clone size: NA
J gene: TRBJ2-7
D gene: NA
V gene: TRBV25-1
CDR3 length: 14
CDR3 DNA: TGTGCCAGCAGTCCCCGAGGTACCAACTACGAGCAGTACTTC
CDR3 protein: CASSPRGTNYEQYF

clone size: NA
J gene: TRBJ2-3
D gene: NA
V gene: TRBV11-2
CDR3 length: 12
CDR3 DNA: TGTGCCAGCAGCCCCCGCATGAGTACGCAGTATTTT
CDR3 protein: CASSPRMSTQYF

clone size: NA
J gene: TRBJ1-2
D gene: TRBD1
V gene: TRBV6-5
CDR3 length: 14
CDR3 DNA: TGTGCCAGCAGTCGGGACAGCTTTGGCTATGGCTACACCTTC
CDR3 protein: CASSRDSFGYGYTF

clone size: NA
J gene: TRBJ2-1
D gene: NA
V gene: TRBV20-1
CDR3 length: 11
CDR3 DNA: TGCAGTGCTAGAGATCGGGCGCTCGGGGTCTTC
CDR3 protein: CSARDRALGVF

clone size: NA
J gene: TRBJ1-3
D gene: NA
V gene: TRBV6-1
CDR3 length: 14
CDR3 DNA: TGTGCCAGCAGTTCTTACAGGGCGGGGGGCACCATATATTTT
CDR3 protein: CASSSYRAGGTIYF

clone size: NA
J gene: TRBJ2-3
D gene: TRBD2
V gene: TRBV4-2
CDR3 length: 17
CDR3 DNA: TGTGCCAGCAGCCAAGATGCCCTAGCGGGGGGCACAGATACGCAGTATTTT
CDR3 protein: CASSQDALAGGTDTQYF

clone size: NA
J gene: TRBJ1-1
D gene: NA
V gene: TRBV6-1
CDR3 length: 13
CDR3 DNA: TGTGCCAGCACATCAAGACTGGACACTGAAGCTTTCTTT
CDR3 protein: CASTSRLDTEAFF

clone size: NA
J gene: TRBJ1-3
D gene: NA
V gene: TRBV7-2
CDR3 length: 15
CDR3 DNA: TGTGCCAGCAGCTTTTGGGCCTTCCAGGGAAACACCATATATTTT
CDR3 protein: CASSFWAFQGNTIYF

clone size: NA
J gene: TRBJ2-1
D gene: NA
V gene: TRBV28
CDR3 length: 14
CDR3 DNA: TGTGCCAGCAGTCGTGGACGGAGCCAGGGTGAGCAGTTCTTC
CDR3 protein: CASSRGRSQGEQFF

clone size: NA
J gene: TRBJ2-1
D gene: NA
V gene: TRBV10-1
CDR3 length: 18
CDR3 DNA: TGCGCCAGCAGTAGATCCAGTACTCCCAGCGGGCGATACAATGAGCAGTTCTTC
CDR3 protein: CASSRSSTPSGRYNEQFF

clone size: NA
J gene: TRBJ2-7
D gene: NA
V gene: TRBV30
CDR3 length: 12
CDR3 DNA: TGTGCCTGGAGTGTTGGGGCCGGGGAGCAGTACTTC
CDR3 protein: CAWSVGAGEQYF

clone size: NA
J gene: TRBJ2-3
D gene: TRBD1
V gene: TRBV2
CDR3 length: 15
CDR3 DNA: TGTGCCAGCAGTGAAGAGGGCAGGGGGAGAGATACGCAGTATTTT
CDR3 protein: CASSEEGRGRDTQYF

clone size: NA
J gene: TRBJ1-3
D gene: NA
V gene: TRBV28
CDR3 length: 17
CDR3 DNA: TGTGCCAGCAGTTTACCACTCGGGTCAGTCTCTGGAAACACCATATATTTT
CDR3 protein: CASSLPLGSVSGNTIYF

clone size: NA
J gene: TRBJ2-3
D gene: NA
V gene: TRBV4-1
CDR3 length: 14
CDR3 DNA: TGCGCCAGCAGCACTCCACTGGGAGCAGATACGCAGTATTTT
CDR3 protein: CASSTPLGADTQYF

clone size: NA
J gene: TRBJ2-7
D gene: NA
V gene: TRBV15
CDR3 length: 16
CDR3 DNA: TGTGCCACCAGCAGAGAAAATAATGGCGGATCCTACGAGCAGTACTTC
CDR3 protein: CATSRENNGGSYEQYF

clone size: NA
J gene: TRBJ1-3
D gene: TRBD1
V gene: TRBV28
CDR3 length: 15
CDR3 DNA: TGTGCCATTACGCACCTCAGGGGGACTGGAAACACCATATATTTT
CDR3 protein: CAITHLRGTGNTIYF

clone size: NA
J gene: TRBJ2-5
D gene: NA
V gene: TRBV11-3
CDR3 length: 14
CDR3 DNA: TGTGCCAGCAGCTTAAGGGGGTCGGGGGAGACCCAGTACTTC
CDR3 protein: CASSLRGSGETQYF

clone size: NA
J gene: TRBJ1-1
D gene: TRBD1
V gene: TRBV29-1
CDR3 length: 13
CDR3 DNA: TGCAGCGGGGCCGGACAGGGAAACACTGAAGCTTTCTTT
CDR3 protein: CSGAGQGNTEAFF

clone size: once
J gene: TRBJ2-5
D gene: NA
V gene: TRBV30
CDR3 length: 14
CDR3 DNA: TGTGCCTGGAGTAAATGGGCCAGGCAAGAGACCCAGTACTTC
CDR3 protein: CAWSKWARQETQYF

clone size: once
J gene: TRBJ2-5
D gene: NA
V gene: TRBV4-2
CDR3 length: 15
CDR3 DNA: TGTGCCAGCAGCCCCTACAGGGCATCGGGAGAGACCCAGTACTTC
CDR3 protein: CASSPYRASGETQYF

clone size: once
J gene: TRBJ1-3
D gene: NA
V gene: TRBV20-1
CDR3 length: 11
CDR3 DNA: TGCAGTGCTAGAAAGGGAGACACCATATATTTT
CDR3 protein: CSARKGDTIYF

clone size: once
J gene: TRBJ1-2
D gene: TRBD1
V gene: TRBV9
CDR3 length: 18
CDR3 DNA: TGTGCCAGCAGCGTAAACCGGGACAGGGGAATATTTAACTATGGCTACACCTTC
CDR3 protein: CASSVNRDRGIFNYGYTF

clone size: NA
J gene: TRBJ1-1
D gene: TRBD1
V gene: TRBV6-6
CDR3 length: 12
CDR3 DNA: TGTGCCAGCAGCCTCGGGACAGGTGAAGCTTTCTTT
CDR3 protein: CASSLGTGEAFF

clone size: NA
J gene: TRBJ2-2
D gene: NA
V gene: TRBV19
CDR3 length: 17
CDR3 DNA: TGTGCCAGTAGTATAATCGCCCAGGGTGTGAGGACCGGGGAGCTGTTTTTT
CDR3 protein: CASSIIAQGVRTGELFF

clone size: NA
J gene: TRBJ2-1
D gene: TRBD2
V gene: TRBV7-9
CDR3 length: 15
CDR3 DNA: TGTGCCAGCAGCGCCGGACTAGCGGGTTACAATGAGCAGTTCTTC
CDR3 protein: CASSAGLAGYNEQFF

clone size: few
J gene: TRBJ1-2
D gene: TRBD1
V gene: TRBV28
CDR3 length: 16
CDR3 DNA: TGTGCCAGCAGCTGGACAGGGTTCCTTTCTAACTATGGCTACACCTTC
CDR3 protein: CASSWTGFLSNYGYTF

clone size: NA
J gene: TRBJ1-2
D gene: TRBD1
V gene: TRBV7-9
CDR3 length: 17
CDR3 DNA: TGTGCCAGCAGCTCCACTACTGGCCCCGACAGGGACTATGGCTACACCTTC
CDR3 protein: CASSSTTGPDRDYGYTF

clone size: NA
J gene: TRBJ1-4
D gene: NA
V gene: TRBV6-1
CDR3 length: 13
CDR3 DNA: TGTGCCACCGAGGGACAATTTAATGAAAAACTGTTTTTT
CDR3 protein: CATEGQFNEKLFF

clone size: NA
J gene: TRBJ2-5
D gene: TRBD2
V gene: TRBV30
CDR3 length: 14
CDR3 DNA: TGTGCCTGGAGTTTGGGACTAGCGGAAGAGACCCAGTACTTC
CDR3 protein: CAWSLGLAEETQYF

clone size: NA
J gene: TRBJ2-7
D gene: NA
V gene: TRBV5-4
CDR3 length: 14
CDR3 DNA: TGTGCCAGCAGCTTCGGCGGCAGCTCCTACGAGCAGTACTTC
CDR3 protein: CASSFGGSSYEQYF

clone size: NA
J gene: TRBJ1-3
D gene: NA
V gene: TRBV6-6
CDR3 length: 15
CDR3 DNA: TGTGCCAGCAGCCTCCCTGAGCACTCTGGAAACACCATATATTTT
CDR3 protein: CASSLPEHSGNTIYF

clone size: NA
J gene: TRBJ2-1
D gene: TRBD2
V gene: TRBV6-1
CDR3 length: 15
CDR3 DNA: TGTGCCAGCAGAAGCGGACTAGCGGGAGAAAGTGAGCAGTTCTTC
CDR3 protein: CASRSGLAGESEQFF

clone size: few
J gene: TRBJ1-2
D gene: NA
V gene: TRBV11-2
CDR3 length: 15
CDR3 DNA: TGTGCCAGCAGCTTAGAAGGTGTCGAGGGCTTAGGCTACACCTTC
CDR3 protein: CASSLEGVEGLGYTF

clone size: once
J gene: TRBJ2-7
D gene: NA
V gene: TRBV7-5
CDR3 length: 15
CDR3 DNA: TGTGTCAGAACCCGGACAGGGGGCATGAGGGGCGAGCAGTACTTC
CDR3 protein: CVRTRTGGMRGEQYF

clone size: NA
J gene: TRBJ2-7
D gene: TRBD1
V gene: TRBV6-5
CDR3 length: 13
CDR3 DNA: TGTGCCAGCAGTCGGACAGGGGCCTACGAGCAGTACTTC
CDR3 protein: CASSRTGAYEQYF